The 26 T cell receptor beta chains reported below all come from one sample, sequenced in a study of shared clonotypes between healthy human individuals. The data were produced by immunoSEQ multiplex PCR, yet TCRdb's version contains in-frame clones alone and is incomplete. Seen here are around 1.9 million clones, roughly 91% observed once, and the top ten hold approximately 1.7%. Naive CD8 cells, CD45RO-negative and positively selected for CCR7, excluded terminally differentiated effector memory CD45RA+ cells. The sample consisted of naive CD8+ T cells from PBMCs. All receptors derive from a man between 18 and 29 years old in good health. Some clones in this sample may be carry-over from other donors' samples.

The rearrangement joins TRBV27 to TRBJ2-2, with D possibly TRBD1 on 5 matching bases. The germline V and J ends were trimmed by 2 bases and 4 bases, with 14 bases remaining between them. The CDR3 length is 16 residues. Germline lookup yields CDR1 MNHEY and CDR2 SMNVEV (reference sequence). This CDR3 reads CASSLQAGWGTGELFF. CDR3 nucleotide sequence: TGTGCCAGCAGTTTACAGGCAGGGTGGGGCACCGGGGAGCTGTTTTTT.

The table lists this clone with a few counts. V gene TRBV29-1 combines with J gene TRBJ1-1; TRBD1 is a possible D gene (6 bases). This CDR3 contains 12 residues. Germline CDR1 and CDR2: SQVTM and ANQGSEA. Trimming took 8 bases from V and 0 from J, leaving 10 bases between them. The chain's CDR3 is CSSRGVNTEAFF. For the CDR3, the DNA is TGCAGCTCCAGGGGAGTGAACACTGAAGCTTTCTTT.

The chain combines TRBV19 with TRBJ1-3; D is possibly TRBD1 (5 bases). The CDR3 has 17 residues. The V gene lost 7 bases and the J gene lost 1 base, with 20 bases spanning the gap. Per germline, CDR1 LNHDA and CDR2 SQIVND (reference sequence). The CDR3 DNA follows: TGTGCCAGTATTTCAGGGTTCTTCTCTCCATCTGGAAACACCATATATTTT. Protein sequence: CASISGFFSPSGNTIYF.

V gene TRBV2 combines with J gene TRBJ2-5; no clear D gene. V lost 4 bases and J 1 base, leaving 7 bases between the germline ends. Germline CDR1 and CDR2: SNHLY and FYNNEI. The CDR3 runs to 13 residues. The chain's CDR3 is CASSGRFQETQYF. CDR3 nucleotides: TGTGCCAGCAGTGGTCGGTTCCAAGAGACCCAGTACTTC.

The gene calls are TRBV27 and TRBJ2-1; the match to TRBD1 covers 8 bases. This CDR3 spans 15 amino acids. The V gene's germline CDR1 is MNHEY and CDR2 SMNVEV (reference sequence). The V segment lost 6 bases and the J segment 4 bases; nucleotides outside the gene matches: 8. The CDR3 region has the DNA TGTGCCAGCAGACTAGGACAGGGAGCATACAATGAGCAGTTCTTC. Encoded protein: CASRLGQGAYNEQFF.

A remark on this clone: The sample has other DNA sequences that encode this CDR3 too. The chain links TRBV9 to TRBJ2-5; D gene ambiguous. With 3 bases removed from V and 4 bases from J, the gap between germline ends came to 7 bases. Germline CDR1 SGDLS, CDR2 YYNGEE. This CDR3 comprises 12 residues. As DNA, the CDR3 is TGTGCCAGCAGCGGAGTAGGAGAGACCCAGTACTTC. Its protein product is CASSGVGETQYF.

The chain recombines TRBV30 with TRBJ2-7; TRBD2 matches at 12 bases. This CDR3 region has 17 residues. The V segment lost 0 bases and the J segment 0 bases; nucleotides outside the gene matches: 6. Looked up from germline, CDR1 is GTSNPN and CDR2 is SVGIG (reference sequence). This CDR3 reads CAWSVGGLAGFSYEQYF. For the CDR3, the DNA is TGTGCCTGGAGTGTGGGAGGACTAGCGGGATTCTCCTACGAGCAGTACTTC.

Comment on this clone: The sample carries other DNA sequences with the same CDR3. The rearrangement joins TRBV27 to TRBJ2-7; 9 bases match TRBD2. V gave up 3 bases and J gave up 4 bases; unmatched junction bases: 7. The CDR3 loop spans 15 amino acids. Germline V CDR1 and CDR2: MNHEY, SMNVEV (reference sequence). The CDR3 DNA reads TGTGCCAGCAGTTTGTTACTAGCGGGTCCGTACGAGCAGTACTTC. It codes for CASSLLLAGPYEQYF.

The V gene is TRBV5-1, the J gene TRBJ2-7; perhaps TRBD2 as D (6 bases). V dropped 2 bases and J dropped 6 bases, with 12 bases sitting between them. In germline, CDR1 is SGHRS, CDR2 YFSETQ. The CDR3 totals 13 residues. Here the CDR3 reads CASSLTGVGEQYF. The DNA of the CDR3 is TGCGCCAGCAGCTTAACGGGAGTTGGCGAGCAGTACTTC. Full variable domain (outside the CDR3, taken from reference TRBV5-1 and TRBJ2-7): KAGVTQTPRYLIKTRGQQVTLSCSPISGHRSVSWYQQTPGQGLQFLFEYFSETQRNKGNFPGRFSGRQFSNSRSEMNVSTLELGDSALYLCASSLTGVGEQYFGPGTRLTVT.

The chain's CDR3 is CASSQDTGQGPYEQYF. For the CDR3, the DNA is TGCGCCAGCAGCCAAGATACCGGACAGGGGCCCTACGAGCAGTACTTC. The chain recombines TRBV4-3 with TRBJ2-7; 9 bases agree with TRBD1. There are 16 residues in the CDR3. Germline loops: CDR1 LGHNA, CDR2 YSLEER. The V gene end was trimmed by 0 bases and the J gene end by 2 bases; junction bases not matched to a gene: 5.

This clone appeared a single time. The rearrangement uses TRBV7-9 and TRBJ1-4; TRBD1 agrees at 7 bases. V dropped 6 bases and J dropped 8; count of bases not matched to a gene: 12. CDR3 length: 15 amino acids. Germline CDR1 and CDR2: SEHNR and FQNEAQ (reference sequence). CDR3 DNA: TGTGCCAGCAGTTCCTTTGGGACAGTGGACGAAAAACTGTTTTTT. Translation: CASSSFGTVDEKLFF. Full variable domain (remainder filled in from reference TRBV7-9 and TRBJ1-4): DTGVSQNPRHKITKRGQNVTFRCDPISEHNRLYWYRQTLGQGPEFLTYFQNEAQLEKSRLLSDRFSAERPKGSFSTLEIQRTEQGDSAMYLCASSSFGTVDEKLFFGSGTQLSVL.

This chain uses TRBV6-1 with TRBJ2-7; D not certain. The CDR3 consists of 11 residues. CDR1 MNHNS and CDR2 SASEGT come from the germline V gene. V lost 5 bases, J lost 3 bases, and 5 bases lay in between. CDR3 DNA: TGTGCCAGCAGTTCGTTCTACGAGCAGTACTTC. The encoded protein is CASSSFYEQYF.

V and J are TRBV28 and TRBJ1-2, with TRBD1 matching 7 bases. V lost 6 bases and J lost 1; bases outside the gene matches: 11. CDR3 length: 16 amino acids. Germline CDR1 is MDHEN and CDR2 is SYDVKM. The CDR3 reads CASSPLPGQINYGYTF. CDR3 DNA: TGTGCCAGCAGCCCCCTCCCGGGACAGATTAACTATGGCTACACCTTC.

On this clone itself: This CDR3 is also generated by other DNA sequences in the sample. The genes are TRBV5-1 and TRBJ2-7; the match to TRBD1 covers 8 bases. V dropped 5 bases and J dropped 0; count of bases not matched to a gene: 1. The CDR3 loop spans 13 amino acids. Germline V gene data show CDR1 as SGHRS and CDR2 as YFSETQ. The CDR3 loop reads CASRQGDSYEQYF. CDR3 coding DNA: TGCGCCAGCAGACAGGGGGACTCCTACGAGCAGTACTTC.

The V and J genes are TRBV27 and TRBJ2-7; D is possibly TRBD1 (5 bases). The V gene's germline CDR1 is MNHEY and CDR2 SMNVEV (reference sequence). The CDR3 spans 13 residues. V was cut by 6 bases and J by 2 bases, with 11 bases left in between. CDR3 in DNA: TGTGCCAGCAGCGTCAGGGCTCCCTACGAGCAGTACTTC. Translating gives CASSVRAPYEQYF.

The chain carries TRBV6-1 and TRBJ2-6; D gene unclear. Germline V lookup: CDR1 MNHNS, CDR2 SASEGT. Trimming removed 3 bases from V and 1 base from J, with 4 bases in between. CDR3 size: 14 residues. CDR3 region: CASSETSGANVLTF. DNA of the CDR3: TGTGCCAGCAGTGAGACTTCTGGGGCCAACGTCCTGACTTTC.

This clone has just one count. This rearrangement joins TRBV27 to TRBJ2-3; TRBD1 aligns across 10 bases. Germline V gene sequence: CDR1 MNHEY, CDR2 SMNVEV (reference sequence). The CDR3 has 15 residues. Losses at the gene ends were 3 bases for V and 3 bases for J; bases not matched to a gene: 3. CDR3 DNA: TGTGCCAGCAGTTTTCCGGGACAGGGGACAGATACGCAGTATTTT. This translates into CASSFPGQGTDTQYF.

The chain carries TRBV27 and TRBJ2-3, with D hard to call. Germline V gene lookup returns CDR1 MNHEY and CDR2 SMNVEV (reference sequence). This CDR3 contains 16 residues. V was pared by 2 bases and J by 1 base, with 13 bases between. The CDR3 region is CASSLLLERGTDTQYF. The CDR3 nucleotides are TGTGCCAGCAGTTTACTACTCGAAAGGGGCACAGATACGCAGTATTTT.

This clone was seen only a few times. The J gene is TRBJ1-2, the V gene TRBV27; 7 nucleotides match TRBD1. V was pared by 5 bases and J by 5 bases, with 8 bases of the junction left unmatched. Germline V gene data show CDR1 as MNHEY and CDR2 as SMNVEV (reference sequence). The CDR3 runs 14 residues. The CDR3, as DNA: TGTGCCAGCAGTCCTCGACAGGGAAGGTATGGCTACACCTTC. Translated, it gives CASSPRQGRYGYTF.

This clone was found once. J is TRBJ1-2 and V is TRBV5-1; perhaps TRBD1 as D (5 bases). The CDR3 length is 14 residues. Germline V lookup: CDR1 SGHRS, CDR2 YFSETQ. V lost 3 bases, J lost 8 bases, and 17 bases lay in between. CDR3 in DNA: TGCGCCAGCAGCTCTGGGACCGGGATGGTCGGCTACACCTTC. Amino acids: CASSSGTGMVGYTF.

The rearrangement links TRBV5-1 to TRBJ2-2; D perhaps matches TRBD2 (5 bases). The CDR3 sequence is 16 residues long. Trimming removed 6 bases from V and 1 base from J, with 16 bases in between. CDR1 is SGHRS, CDR2 YFSETQ, per germline. CDR3 region: CASTFLGELNTGELFF. DNA for the CDR3: TGCGCCAGCACCTTTCTCGGGGAGCTGAACACCGGGGAGCTGTTTTTT.

The chain is built from TRBV6-5 and TRBJ2-7, with 8 nucleotides matching TRBD2. CDR3 length: 15 residues. V dropped 2 bases and J dropped 3; count of bases not matched to a gene: 6. Germline lookup yields CDR1 MNHEY and CDR2 SVGAGI. The CDR3 bases are TGTGCCAGCAGTTACCAGGTAGCGGGATTCTACGAGCAGTACTTC. Residues: CASSYQVAGFYEQYF.

Concerning this clone itself: In the same sample, other DNA sequences code for this CDR3. The V and J genes are TRBV7-6 and TRBJ2-7; no firm D call. The germline V gene has CDR1 SGHVS and CDR2 FNYEAQ. Trimming stripped 2 bases from V and 5 bases from J, with 13 bases between. The CDR3 extends over 14 amino acids. CDR3 residues: CASSLSMERHEQYF. CDR3 nucleotide sequence: TGTGCCAGCAGCTTAAGTATGGAAAGACACGAGCAGTACTTC.

V usage is TRBV11-2 and J usage is TRBJ2-7; 10 bases match TRBD1. This CDR3 has 16 residues. The trim removed 5 bases at V and 2 bases at J, leaving 9 bases unmatched. Looked up from germline, CDR1 is SGHAT and CDR2 is FQNNGV. The CDR3 nucleotides read TGTGCCAGCAGCGCCAATCCCGGGACAGGGGCCTACGAGCAGTACTTC. Its translation: CASSANPGTGAYEQYF.

The chain has TRBV19 and TRBJ1-2, with TRBD1 matching 7 bases. Germline assignment: CDR1 LNHDA and CDR2 SQIVND (reference sequence). J was trimmed by 8 bases and V by 11 bases; bases with no gene match: 5. There are 10 residues in the CDR3. CDR3 amino acids: CASQGSGYTF. The DNA for the CDR3 is TGTGCCTCACAGGGGAGCGGCTACACCTTC.

CDR3 DNA: TGTGCCAGCAGTCCCCGTTTGGGCAGGGGGCTTGGGAACACTGAAGCTTTCTTT. Amino acids: CASSPRLGRGLGNTEAFF. V is TRBV2 and J is TRBJ1-1; 8 bases line up with TRBD1. Germline lookup yields CDR1 SNHLY and CDR2 FYNNEI. V dropped 5 bases and J dropped 1; count of bases not matched to a gene: 15. The CDR3 extends over 18 amino acids.